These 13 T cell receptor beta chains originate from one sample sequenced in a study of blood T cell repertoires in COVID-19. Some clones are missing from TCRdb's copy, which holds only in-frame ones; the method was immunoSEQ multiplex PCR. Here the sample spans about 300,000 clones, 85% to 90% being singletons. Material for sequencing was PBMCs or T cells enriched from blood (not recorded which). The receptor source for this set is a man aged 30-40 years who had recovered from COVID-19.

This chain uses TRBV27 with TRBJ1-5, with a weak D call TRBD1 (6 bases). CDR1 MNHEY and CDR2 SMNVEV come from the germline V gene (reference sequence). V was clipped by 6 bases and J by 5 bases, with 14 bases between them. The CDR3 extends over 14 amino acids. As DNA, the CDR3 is TGTGCCAGCAGCGAACAGGGCCTAGATCAGCCCCAGCATTTT. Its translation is CASSEQGLDQPQHF.

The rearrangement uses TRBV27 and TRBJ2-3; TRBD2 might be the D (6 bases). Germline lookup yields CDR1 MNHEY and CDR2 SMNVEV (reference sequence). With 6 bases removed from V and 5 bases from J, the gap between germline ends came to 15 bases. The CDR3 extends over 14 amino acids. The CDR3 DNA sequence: TGTGCCAGCAGGATGGGGGGTCCGCGAGATACGCAGTATTTT. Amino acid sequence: CASRMGGPRDTQYF.

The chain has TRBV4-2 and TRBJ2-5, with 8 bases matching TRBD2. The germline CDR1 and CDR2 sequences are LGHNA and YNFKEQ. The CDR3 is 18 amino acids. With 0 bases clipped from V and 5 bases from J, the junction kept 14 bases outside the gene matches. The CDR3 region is CASSQDFAAGGLLETQYF. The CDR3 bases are TGTGCCAGCAGCCAAGATTTCGCTGCGGGGGGCCTTTTGGAGACCCAGTACTTC.

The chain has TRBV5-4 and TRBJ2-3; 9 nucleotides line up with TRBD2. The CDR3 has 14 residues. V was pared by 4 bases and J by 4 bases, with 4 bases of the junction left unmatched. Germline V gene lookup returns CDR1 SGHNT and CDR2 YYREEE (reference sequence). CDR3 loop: CASSPTSGSDTQYF. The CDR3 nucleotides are TGTGCCAGCAGCCCGACTAGCGGATCAGATACGCAGTATTTT.

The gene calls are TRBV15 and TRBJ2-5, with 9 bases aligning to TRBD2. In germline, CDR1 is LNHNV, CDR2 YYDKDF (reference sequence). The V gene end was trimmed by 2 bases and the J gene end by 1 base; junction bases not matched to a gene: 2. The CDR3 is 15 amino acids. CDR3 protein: CATSRRLAAQETQYF. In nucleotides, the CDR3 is TGTGCCACCAGCAGAAGACTAGCGGCCCAAGAGACCCAGTACTTC.

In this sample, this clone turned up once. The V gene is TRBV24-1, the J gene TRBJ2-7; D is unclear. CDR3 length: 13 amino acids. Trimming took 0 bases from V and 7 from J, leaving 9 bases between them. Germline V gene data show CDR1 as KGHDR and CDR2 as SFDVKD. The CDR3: CATSDLRTGEQYF. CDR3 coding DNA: TGTGCCACCAGTGATTTGCGAACCGGGGAGCAGTACTTC.

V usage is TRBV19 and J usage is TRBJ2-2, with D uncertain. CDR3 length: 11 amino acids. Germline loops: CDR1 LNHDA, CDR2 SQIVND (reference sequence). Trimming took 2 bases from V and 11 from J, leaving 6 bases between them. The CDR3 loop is CASSITHELFF. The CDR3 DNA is TGTGCCAGTAGTATAACACACGAGCTGTTTTTT.

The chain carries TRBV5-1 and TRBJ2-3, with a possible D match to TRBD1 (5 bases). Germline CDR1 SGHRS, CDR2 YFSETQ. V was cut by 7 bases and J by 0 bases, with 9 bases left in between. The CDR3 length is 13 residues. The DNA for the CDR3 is TGCGCCAGCTCGAAGGGGAGCACAGATACGCAGTATTTT. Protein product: CASSKGSTDTQYF.

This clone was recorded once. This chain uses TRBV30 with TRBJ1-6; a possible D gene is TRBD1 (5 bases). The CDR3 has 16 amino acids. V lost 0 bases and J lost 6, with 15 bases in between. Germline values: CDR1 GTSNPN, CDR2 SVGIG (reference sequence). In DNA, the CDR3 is TGTGCCTGGAGTGTAGGGCCGGCAGGGCCTAATTCACCCCTCCACTTT. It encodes CAWSVGPAGPNSPLHF.

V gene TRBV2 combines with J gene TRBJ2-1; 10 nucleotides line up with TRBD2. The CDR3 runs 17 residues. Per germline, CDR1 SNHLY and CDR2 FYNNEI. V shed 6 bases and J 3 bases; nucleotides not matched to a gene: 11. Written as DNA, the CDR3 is TGTGCCAGCAGGGGGGGCGGACTAGCGGTTGGCTACAATGAGCAGTTCTTC. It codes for CASRGGGLAVGYNEQFF.

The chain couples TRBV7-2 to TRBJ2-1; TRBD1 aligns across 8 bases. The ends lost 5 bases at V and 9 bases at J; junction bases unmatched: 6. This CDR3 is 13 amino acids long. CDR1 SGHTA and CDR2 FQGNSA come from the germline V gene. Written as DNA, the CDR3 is TGTGCCAGCAGCCTGGACAGGGTTATTGAGCAGTTCTTC. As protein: CASSLDRVIEQFF.

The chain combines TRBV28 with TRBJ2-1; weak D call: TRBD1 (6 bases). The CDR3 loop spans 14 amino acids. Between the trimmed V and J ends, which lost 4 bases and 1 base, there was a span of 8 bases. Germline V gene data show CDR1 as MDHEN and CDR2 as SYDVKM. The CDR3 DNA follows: TGTGCCAGCAGTTACCAGGGGTCCTACAATGAGCAGTTCTTC. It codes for CASSYQGSYNEQFF.

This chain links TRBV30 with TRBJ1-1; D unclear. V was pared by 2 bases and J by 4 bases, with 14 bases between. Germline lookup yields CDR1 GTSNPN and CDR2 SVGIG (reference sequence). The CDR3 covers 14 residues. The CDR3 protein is CAWSTAGGGTEAFF. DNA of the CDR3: TGTGCCTGGAGTACCGCGGGCGGCGGCACTGAAGCTTTCTTT.